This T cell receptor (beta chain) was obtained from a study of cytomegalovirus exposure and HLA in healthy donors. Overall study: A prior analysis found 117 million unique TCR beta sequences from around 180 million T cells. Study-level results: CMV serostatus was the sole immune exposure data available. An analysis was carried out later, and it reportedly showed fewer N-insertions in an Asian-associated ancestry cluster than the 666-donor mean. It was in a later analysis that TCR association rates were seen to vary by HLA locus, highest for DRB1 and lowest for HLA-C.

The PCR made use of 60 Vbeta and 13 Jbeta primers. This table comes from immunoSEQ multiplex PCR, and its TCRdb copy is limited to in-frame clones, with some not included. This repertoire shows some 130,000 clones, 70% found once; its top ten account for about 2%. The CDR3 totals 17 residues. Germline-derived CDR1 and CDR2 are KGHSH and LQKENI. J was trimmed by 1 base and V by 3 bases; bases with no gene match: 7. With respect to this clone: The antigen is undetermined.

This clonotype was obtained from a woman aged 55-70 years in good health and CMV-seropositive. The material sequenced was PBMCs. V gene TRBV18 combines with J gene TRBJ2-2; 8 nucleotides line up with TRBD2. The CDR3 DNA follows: TGTGCCAGCTCACCCTCCACTAGCGGAGTGAACACCGGGGAGCTGTTTTTT. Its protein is CASSPSTSGVNTGELFF.